The entry that follows covers one T cell receptor (beta chain) sequence. These data belong to a study of CD8 T cells in Susac syndrome. Sequencing of TCR beta was undertaken in CD8+ and CD4+ T cells derived from blood. The patients serving as multiple sclerosis controls were treatment-naive. They had stable or active relapsing-remitting disease and fulfilled revised McDonald criteria. Negative isolation was used for CD8+ and CD4+ T cells and FACS enrichment for TEMRA cells. Trimming shortened V by 4 bases and J by 7 bases, and 11 bases separated the two germline ends. The CDR3 is 13 residues long. Germline assignment: CDR1 SGHTA and CDR2 FQGTGA. A quantity of roughly 0.5 to 1 ug RNA underwent reverse transcription using random hexamers. With immunoSEQ multiplex PCR, TCR beta CDR3 was amplified across 54 Vbeta and 13 Jbeta. TCRdb passed the immunoSEQ multiplex PCR reads through MiXCR, listing each CDR3 protein once. This sample has about 60,000 distinct CDR3 sequences; approximately 94% occur once, and the top ten carry about 0.6%.

This receptor was obtained from a human donor with multiple sclerosis. J is TRBJ2-1 and V is TRBV7-3; a weak D match, TRBD2 (6 bases). Sequencing was done on a sample of CD8+ T cells from PBMCs. CDR3 sequence (DNA): TGTGCCAGCAGCTCAATGGGACTGAATGAGCAGTTCTTC. Its protein product is CASSSMGLNEQFF. Together with reference TRBV7-3 and TRBJ2-1, the CDR3 gives the full variable domain: GAGVSQTPSNKVTEKGKYVELRCDPISGHTALYWYRQSLGQGPEFLIYFQGTGAADDSGLPNDRFFAVRPEGSVSTLKIQRTERGDSAVYLCASSSMGLNEQFFGPGTRLTVL.